These T cell receptor beta chains were read from a single sample in a study of memory CD4+ T cells and cytomegalovirus serostatus. Sequencing was performed with immunoSEQ multiplex PCR; in TCRdb, only in-frame clones are kept and a portion is missing. The table has 50,000 to 55,000 clones, around 82% seen once. Specimen: memory CD4+ T cells from blood. The source is an adult in good health and CMV-seronegative. CDR3s include the opening cysteine and the closing phenylalanine or tryptophan. The D gene is left open where the match is weak. The listing skips clone size in some rows; elsewhere it reads once, few, many or a size class.

size: -; D: -; V: TRBV6-5; J: TRBJ2-2; CDR3: CASRLGADTGELFF; DNA: TGTGCCAGCAGATTGGGGGCGGACACCGGGGAGCTGTTTTTT
size: few; D: -; V: TRBV6-5; J: TRBJ1-1; CDR3: CASSYRTVWENTEAFF; DNA: TGTGCCAGCAGTTACAGGACAGTCTGGGAGAACACTGAAGCTTTCTTT
size: -; D: TRBD2; V: TRBV5-4; J: TRBJ2-1; CDR3: CASSILGLADDGEQFF; DNA: TGTGCCAGCAGCATTTTAGGACTAGCCGACGACGGTGAGCAGTTCTTC
size: -; D: TRBD2; V: TRBV28; J: TRBJ2-1; CDR3: CASSYAGGRSEQFF; DNA: TGTGCCAGCAGTTATGCGGGGGGGCGGAGTGAGCAGTTCTTC
size: few; D: -; V: TRBV6-1; J: TRBJ2-5; CDR3: CASSEALLGGSQYF; DNA: TGTGCCAGCAGTGAAGCGTTGTTAGGTGGGAGCCAGTACTTC
size: -; D: -; V: TRBV7-2; J: TRBJ1-3; CDR3: CASRQASGNTIYF; DNA: TGTGCCAGCAGACAGGCCTCTGGAAACACCATATATTTT
size: few; D: -; V: TRBV6-6; J: TRBJ2-1; CDR3: CASSSGGEYNEQFF; DNA: TGTGCCAGCAGTTCCGGCGGGGAATACAATGAGCAGTTCTTC
size: -; D: -; V: TRBV7-3; J: TRBJ2-1; CDR3: CASSLTRQNNEQFF; DNA: TGTGCCAGCAGCTTAACGAGGCAGAATAATGAGCAGTTCTTC
size: -; D: TRBD1; V: TRBV5-1; J: TRBJ1-2; CDR3: CASSLGDREGGYTF; DNA: TGCGCCAGCAGCTTGGGGGACAGGGAGGGTGGCTACACCTTC
size: -; D: -; V: TRBV5-1; J: TRBJ1-2; CDR3: CASSFSGGNYGYTF; DNA: TGCGCCAGCAGCTTTTCGGGGGGGAACTATGGCTACACCTTC